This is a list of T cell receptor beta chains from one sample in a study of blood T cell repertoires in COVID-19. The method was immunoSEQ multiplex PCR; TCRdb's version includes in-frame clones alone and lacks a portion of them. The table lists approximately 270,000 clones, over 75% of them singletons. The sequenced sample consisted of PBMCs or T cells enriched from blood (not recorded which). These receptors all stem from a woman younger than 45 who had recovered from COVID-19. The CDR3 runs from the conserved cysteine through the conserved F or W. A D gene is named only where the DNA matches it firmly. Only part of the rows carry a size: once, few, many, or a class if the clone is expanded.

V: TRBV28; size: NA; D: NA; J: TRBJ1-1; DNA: TGTGCCAGCAAATATCCAGGGCCAACTGAAGCTTTCTTT; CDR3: CASKYPGPTEAFF
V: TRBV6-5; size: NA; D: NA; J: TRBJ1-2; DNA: TGTGCCAGCAGTCCTGTGACAGATAACTATGGCTACACCTTC; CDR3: CASSPVTDNYGYTF
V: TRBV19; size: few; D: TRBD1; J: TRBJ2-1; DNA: TGTGCCAGCCGGACAGGGAATTCCTACAATGAGCAGTTCTTC; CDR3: CASRTGNSYNEQFF
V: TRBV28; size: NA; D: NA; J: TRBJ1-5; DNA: TGTGCCAGCAGTGGGGCCCTCCTTCCGGCGTACAATCAGCCCCAGCATTTT; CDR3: CASSGALLPAYNQPQHF
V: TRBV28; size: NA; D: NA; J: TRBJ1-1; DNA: TGTGCCAGCCTGCCGGGACTTACTTCATGGGGTGAAGCTTTCTTT; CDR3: CASLPGLTSWGEAFF
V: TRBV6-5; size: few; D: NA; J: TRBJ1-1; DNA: TGTGCCAGCCTACCATTCACAGGTGACACTGAAGCTTTCTTT; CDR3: CASLPFTGDTEAFF
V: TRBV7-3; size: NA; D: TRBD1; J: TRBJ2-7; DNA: TGTGCCAGCAGCTTAGATGGGACAGGGGGCTACGAGCAGTACTTC; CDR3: CASSLDGTGGYEQYF
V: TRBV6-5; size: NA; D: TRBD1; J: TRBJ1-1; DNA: TGTGCCAGCAGGGGACAGCTTAGCATGAACACTGAAGCTTTCTTT; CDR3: CASRGQLSMNTEAFF
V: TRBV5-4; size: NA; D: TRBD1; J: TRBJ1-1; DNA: TGTGCCAGCAGATCAACTCCATATATCCGGGACAGGGTGCTGAACACTGAAGCTTTCTTT; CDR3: CASRSTPYIRDRVLNTEAFF
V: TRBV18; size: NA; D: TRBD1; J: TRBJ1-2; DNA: TGTGCCAGCTCACCAGGGACAGGGTTCGTGGGCTATGGCTACACCTTC; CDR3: CASSPGTGFVGYGYTF
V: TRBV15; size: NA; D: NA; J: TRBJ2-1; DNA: TGTGCCACCAGCAGAGATCCAGGCGATGAGCAGTTCTTC; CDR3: CATSRDPGDEQFF
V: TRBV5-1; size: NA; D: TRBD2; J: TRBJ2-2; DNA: TGCGCCAGCAGTGGACTAGATTCCACCGGGGAGCTGTTTTTT; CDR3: CASSGLDSTGELFF
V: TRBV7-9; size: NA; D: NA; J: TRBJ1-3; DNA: TGTGCCAGCAGCCCTCGGGACTCCTGGCTCTCTGGAAACACCATATATTTT; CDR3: CASSPRDSWLSGNTIYF
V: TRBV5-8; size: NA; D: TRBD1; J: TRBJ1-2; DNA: TGTGCCAGCAGCGAATCAGGGGGAATGAGCTATGGCTACACCTTC; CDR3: CASSESGGMSYGYTF
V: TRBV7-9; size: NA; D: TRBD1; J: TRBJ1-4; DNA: TGTGCCAGCAGCTCGTCAGGGGGACCTGAAAAACTGTTTTTT; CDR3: CASSSSGGPEKLFF
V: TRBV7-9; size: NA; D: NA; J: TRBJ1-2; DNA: TGTGCCCCGGACCCGGGACAATCTGGCTACACCTTC; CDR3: CAPDPGQSGYTF
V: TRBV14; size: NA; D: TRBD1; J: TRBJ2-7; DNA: TGTGCCAGCAGCCATCGACAGGGTATGGCCTACGAGCAGTACTTC; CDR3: CASSHRQGMAYEQYF
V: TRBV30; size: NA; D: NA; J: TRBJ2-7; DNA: TGTGCCTGGGGTGGGACTGATAACTACGAGCAGTACTTC; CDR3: CAWGGTDNYEQYF
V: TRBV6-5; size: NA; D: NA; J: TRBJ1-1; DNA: TGTGCCAGCAGTTATTACACAGGGTCTGCCACTGAAGCTTTCTTT; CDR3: CASSYYTGSATEAFF
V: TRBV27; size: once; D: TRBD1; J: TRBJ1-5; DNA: TGTGCCAGCAGTTCAGACAGGGGGGGTCAGCCCCAGCATTTT; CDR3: CASSSDRGGQPQHF